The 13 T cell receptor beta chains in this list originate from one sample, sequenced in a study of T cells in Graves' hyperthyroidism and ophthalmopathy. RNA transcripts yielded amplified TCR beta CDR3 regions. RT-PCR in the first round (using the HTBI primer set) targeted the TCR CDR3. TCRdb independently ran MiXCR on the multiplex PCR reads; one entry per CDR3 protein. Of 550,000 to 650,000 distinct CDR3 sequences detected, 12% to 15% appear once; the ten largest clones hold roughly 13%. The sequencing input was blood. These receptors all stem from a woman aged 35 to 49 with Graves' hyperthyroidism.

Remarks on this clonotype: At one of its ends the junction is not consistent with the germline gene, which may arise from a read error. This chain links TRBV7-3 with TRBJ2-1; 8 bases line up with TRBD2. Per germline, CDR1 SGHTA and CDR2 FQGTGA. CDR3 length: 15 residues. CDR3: CAGSLSGSSYNEQFF. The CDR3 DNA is TGTGCCGGCAGCTTAAGCGGGAGCTCCTACAATGAGCAGTTCTTC.

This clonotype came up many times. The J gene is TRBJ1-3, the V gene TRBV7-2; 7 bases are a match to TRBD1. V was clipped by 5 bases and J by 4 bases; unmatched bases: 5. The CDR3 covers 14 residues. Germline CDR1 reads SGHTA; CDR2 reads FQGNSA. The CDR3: CASSPYRGGNTIYF. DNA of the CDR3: TGTGCCAGCAGCCCCTACAGGGGAGGAAACACCATATATTTT.

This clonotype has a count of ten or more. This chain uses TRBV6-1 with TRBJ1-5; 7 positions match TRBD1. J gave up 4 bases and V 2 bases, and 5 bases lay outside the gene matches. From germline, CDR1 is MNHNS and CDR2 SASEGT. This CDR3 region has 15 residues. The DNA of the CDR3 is TGTGCCAGCAGTGAAACGGGACAGACAAATCAGCCCCAGCATTTT. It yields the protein CASSETGQTNQPQHF.

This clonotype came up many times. Here the CDR3 DNA reads TGCAGCGTCGACTACCGCCTCACAGATACGCAGTATTTT. It translates to CSVDYRLTDTQYF. The J gene is TRBJ2-3, the V gene TRBV29-1, with D possibly matching TRBD2 (5 bases). CDR1 and CDR2 from the germline V gene are SQVTM and ANQGSEA. Trimming shortened V by 6 bases and J by 2 bases, and 12 bases separated the two germline ends. The CDR3 has 13 amino acids.

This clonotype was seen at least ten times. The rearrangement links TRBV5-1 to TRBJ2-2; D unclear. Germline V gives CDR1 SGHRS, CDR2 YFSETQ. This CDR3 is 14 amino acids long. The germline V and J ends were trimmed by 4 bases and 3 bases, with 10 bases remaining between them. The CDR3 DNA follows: TGCGCCAGCAGCCCAGATCCATACACCGGGGAGCTGTTTTTT. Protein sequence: CASSPDPYTGELFF.

The CDR3 bases are TGTGCCAGCAGCTCCGGGACAGGGGGTATTAGTGAAGCTTTCTTT. Protein product: CASSSGTGGISEAFF. V and J are TRBV3-1 and TRBJ1-1, with 11 bases aligning to TRBD1. Germline V gives CDR1 LGHDT, CDR2 YNNKEL (reference sequence). The CDR3 totals 15 residues. V shed 5 bases, J shed 7 bases, and the junction held 9 bases outside the gene matches.

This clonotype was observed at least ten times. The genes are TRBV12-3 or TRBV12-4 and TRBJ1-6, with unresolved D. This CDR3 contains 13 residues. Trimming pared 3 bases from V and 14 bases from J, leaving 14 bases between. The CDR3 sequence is CASSFSDSTSLHF. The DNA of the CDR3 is TGTGCCAGCAGTTTCTCGGACTCCACTTCCCTCCACTTT.

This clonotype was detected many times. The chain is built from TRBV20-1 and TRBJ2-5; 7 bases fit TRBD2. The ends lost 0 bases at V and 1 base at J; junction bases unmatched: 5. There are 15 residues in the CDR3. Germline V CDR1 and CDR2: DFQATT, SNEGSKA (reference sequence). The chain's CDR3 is CSARDWRGGQETQYF. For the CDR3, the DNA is TGCAGTGCTAGAGATTGGCGCGGGGGCCAAGAGACCCAGTACTTC.

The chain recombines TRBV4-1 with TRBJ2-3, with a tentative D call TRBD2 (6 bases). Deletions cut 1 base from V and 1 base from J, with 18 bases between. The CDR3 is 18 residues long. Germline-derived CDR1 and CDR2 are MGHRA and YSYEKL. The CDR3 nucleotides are TGCGCCAGCAGCCAAGTGGATTTTCGGGCTAGCGGCACAGATACGCAGTATTTT. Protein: CASSQVDFRASGTDTQYF.

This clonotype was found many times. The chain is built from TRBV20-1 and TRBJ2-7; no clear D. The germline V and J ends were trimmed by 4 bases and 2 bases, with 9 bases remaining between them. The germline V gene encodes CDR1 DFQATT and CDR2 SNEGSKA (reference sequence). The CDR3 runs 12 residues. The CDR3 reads CSANSGPYEQYF. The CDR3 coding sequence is TGCAGTGCTAACTCCGGACCCTACGAGCAGTACTTC.

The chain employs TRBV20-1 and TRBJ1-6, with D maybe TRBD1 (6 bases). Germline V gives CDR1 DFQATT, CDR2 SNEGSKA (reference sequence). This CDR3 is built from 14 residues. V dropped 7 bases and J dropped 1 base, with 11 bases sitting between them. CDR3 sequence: CSDREGSYNSPLHF. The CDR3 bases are TGCAGTGACAGGGAGGGGTCCTATAATTCACCCCTCCACTTT.

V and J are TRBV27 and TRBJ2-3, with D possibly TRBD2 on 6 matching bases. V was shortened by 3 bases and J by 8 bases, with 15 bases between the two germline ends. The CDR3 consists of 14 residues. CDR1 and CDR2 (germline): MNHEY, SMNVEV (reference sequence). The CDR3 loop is CASSFGTSMGTQYF. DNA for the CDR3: TGTGCCAGCAGTTTCGGGACTTCGATGGGTACGCAGTATTTT.

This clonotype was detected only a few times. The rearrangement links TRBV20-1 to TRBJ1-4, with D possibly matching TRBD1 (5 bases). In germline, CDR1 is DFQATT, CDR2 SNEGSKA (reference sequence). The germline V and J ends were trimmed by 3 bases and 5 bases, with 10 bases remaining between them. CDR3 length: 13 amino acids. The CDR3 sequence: CSARGVPNEKLFF. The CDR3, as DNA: TGCAGTGCTAGGGGGGTCCCAAATGAAAAACTGTTTTTT.